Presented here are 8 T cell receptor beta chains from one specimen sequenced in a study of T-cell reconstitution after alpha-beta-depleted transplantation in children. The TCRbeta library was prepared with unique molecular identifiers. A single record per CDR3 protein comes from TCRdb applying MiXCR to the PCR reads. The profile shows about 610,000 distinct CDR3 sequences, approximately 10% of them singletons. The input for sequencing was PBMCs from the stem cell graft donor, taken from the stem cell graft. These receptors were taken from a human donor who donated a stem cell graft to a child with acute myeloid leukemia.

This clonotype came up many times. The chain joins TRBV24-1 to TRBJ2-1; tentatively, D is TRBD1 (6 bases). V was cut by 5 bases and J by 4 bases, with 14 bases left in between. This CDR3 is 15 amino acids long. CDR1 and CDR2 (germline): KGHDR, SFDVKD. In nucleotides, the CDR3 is TGTGCCACCAGTGCAGGGGATCTGGAATACAATGAGCAGTTCTTC. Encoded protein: CATSAGDLEYNEQFF.

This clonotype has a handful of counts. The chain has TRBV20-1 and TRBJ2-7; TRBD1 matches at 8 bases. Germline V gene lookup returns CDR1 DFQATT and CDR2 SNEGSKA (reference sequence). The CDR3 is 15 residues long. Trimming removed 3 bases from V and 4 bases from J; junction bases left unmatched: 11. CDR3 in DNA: TGCAGTGCTAGTAAGCTTCAGGGGGCAAGGTACGAGCAGTACTTC. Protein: CSASKLQGARYEQYF.

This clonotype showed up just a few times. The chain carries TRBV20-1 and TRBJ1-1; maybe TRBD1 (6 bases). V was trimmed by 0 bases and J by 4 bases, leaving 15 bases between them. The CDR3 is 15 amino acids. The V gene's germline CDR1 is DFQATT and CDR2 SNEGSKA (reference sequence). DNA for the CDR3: TGCAGTGCTAGAGATTCGCAGGGGAGGGGCACTGAAGCTTTCTTT. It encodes CSARDSQGRGTEAFF.

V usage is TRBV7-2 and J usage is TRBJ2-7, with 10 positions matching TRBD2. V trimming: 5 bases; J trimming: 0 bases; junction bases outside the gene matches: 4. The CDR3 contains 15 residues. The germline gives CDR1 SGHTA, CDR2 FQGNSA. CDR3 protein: CASSRIAGGSYEQYF. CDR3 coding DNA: TGTGCCAGCAGCCGGATAGCGGGAGGCTCCTACGAGCAGTACTTC.

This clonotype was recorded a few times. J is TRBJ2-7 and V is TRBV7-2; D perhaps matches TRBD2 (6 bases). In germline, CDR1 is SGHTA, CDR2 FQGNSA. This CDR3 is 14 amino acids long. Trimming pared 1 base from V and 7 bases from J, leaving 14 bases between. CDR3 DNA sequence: TGTGCCAGCAGCTTAGGGAGGGCCTTTAGGGAGCAGTACTTC. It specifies CASSLGRAFREQYF. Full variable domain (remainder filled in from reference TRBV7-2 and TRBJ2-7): GAGVSQSPSNKVTEKGKDVELRCDPISGHTALYWYRQSLGQGLEFLIYFQGNSAPDKSGLPSDRFSAERTGGSVSTLTIQRTQQEDSAVYLCASSLGRAFREQYFGPGTRLTVT.

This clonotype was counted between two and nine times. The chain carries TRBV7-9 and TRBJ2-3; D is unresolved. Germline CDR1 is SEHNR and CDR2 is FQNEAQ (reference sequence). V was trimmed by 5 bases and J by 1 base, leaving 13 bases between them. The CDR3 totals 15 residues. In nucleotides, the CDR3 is TGTGCCAGCAGCCCCTCCTCCGTGCGCACAGATACGCAGTATTTT. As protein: CASSPSSVRTDTQYF.

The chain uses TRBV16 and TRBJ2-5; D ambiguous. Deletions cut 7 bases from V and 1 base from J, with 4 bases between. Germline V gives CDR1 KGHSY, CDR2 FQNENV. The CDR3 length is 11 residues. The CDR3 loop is CASKSQETQYF. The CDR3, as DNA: TGTGCCAGCAAGTCCCAAGAGACCCAGTACTTC. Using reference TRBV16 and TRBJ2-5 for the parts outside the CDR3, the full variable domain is GEEVAQTPKHLVRGEGQKAKLYCAPIKGHSYVFWYQQVLKNEFKFLISFQNENVFDETGMPKERFSAKCLPNSPCSLEIQATKLEDSAVYFCASKSQETQYFGPGTRLLVL.

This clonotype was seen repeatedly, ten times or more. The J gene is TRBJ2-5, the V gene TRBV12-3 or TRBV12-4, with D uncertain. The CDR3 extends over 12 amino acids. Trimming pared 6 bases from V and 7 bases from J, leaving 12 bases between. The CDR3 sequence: CASRFREATQYF. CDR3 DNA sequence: TGTGCCAGCAGATTCCGAGAAGCGACCCAGTACTTC.